This T cell receptor beta chain originates from a study of T cells in localized non-small cell lung cancer. Study observations and caveats: A median about 54 of the top 100 tumor clones appeared in adjacent lung. Among the tissues sampled, uninvolved adjacent lung had the highest T cell clonality, above tumor.

Repertoires were generated with immunoSEQ multiplex PCR, while TCRdb's copy carries only in-frame clones and drops some. Among around 78,000 clones, 88% were seen once, and the ten largest hold 20% to 25%. Germline V lookup: CDR1 KGHSH, CDR2 LQKENI. V lost 2 bases, J lost 2 bases, and 4 bases stayed unmatched. The CDR3 runs 15 residues. Concerning this clone itself: The antigen remains undetermined.

This specimen consisted of peripheral blood, obtained before any cancer treatment. This clonotype was sampled from a woman aged 40-75 years with stage I squamous cell lung carcinoma. The chain combines TRBV18 with TRBJ1-2; 8 nucleotides agree with TRBD1. This CDR3 reads CASSPGQGANYGYTF. CDR3 DNA: TGTGCCAGCTCACCAGGTCAGGGGGCGAACTATGGCTACACCTTC.